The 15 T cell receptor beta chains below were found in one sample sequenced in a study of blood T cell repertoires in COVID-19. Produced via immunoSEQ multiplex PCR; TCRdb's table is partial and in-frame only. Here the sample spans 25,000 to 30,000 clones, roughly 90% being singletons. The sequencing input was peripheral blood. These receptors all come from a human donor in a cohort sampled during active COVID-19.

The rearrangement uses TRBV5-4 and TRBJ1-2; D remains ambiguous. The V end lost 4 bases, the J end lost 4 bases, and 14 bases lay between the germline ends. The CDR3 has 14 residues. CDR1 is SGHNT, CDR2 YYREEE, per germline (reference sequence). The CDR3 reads CASSRTTGGYGYTF. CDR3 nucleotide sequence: TGTGCCAGCAGCCGAACCACGGGTGGCTATGGCTACACCTTC.

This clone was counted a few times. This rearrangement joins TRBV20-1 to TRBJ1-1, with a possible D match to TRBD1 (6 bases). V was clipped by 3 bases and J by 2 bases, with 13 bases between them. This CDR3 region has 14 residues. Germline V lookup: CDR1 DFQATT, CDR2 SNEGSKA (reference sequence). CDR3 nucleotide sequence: TGCAGTGCTAGTCGGGGGGCCAGAAACACTGAAGCTTTCTTT. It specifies CSASRGARNTEAFF.

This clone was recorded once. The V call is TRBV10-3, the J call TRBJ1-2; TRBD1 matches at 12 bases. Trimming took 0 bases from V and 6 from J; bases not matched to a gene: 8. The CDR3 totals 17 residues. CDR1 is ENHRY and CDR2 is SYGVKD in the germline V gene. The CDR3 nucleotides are TGTGCCATCAGTGAGTCGGGACAGGGGGCGCAAGGACATGGCTACACCTTC. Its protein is CAISESGQGAQGHGYTF.

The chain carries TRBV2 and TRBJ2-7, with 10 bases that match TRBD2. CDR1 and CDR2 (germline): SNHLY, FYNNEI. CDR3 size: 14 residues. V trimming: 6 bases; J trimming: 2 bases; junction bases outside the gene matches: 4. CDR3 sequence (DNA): TGTGCCAGCAGCCCGAGCGGGGGGGCCTACGAGCAGTACTTC. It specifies CASSPSGGAYEQYF.

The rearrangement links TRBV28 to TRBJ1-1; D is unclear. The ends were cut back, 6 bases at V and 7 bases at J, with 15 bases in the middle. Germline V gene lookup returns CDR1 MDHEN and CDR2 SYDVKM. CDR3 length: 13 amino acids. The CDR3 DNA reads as TGTGCCAGCAGGACTTCGCGGCGACGTGAAGCTTTCTTT. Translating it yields CASRTSRRREAFF.

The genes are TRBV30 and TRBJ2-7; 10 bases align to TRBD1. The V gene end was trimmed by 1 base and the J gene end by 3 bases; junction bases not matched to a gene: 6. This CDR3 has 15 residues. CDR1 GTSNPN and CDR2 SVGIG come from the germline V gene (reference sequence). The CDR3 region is CAWSGRQGAYYEQYF. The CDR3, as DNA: TGTGCCTGGAGTGGAAGACAGGGGGCATACTACGAGCAGTACTTC.

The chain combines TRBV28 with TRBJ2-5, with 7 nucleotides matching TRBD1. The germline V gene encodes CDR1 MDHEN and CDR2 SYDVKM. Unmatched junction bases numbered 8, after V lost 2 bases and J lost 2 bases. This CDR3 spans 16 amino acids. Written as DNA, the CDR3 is TGTGCCAGCAGTTTAAGACAGGGCAAAGAGCAAGAGACCCAGTACTTC. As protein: CASSLRQGKEQETQYF.

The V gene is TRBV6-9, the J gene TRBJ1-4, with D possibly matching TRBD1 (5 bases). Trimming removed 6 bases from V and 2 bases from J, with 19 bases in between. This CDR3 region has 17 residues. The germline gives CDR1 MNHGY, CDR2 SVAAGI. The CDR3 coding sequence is TGTGCCAGCAGATCGGAAGGGGTTCTGGCGACTAATGAAAAACTGTTTTTT. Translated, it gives CASRSEGVLATNEKLFF.

The CDR3 nucleotides read TGTGCCAGTACCCCGGACAGGGCTGGGGCCAACGTCCTGACTTTC. Translated, it gives CASTPDRAGANVLTF. The chain carries TRBV19 and TRBJ2-6; 8 bases match TRBD1. Germline V CDR1 and CDR2: LNHDA, SQIVND (reference sequence). The length of the CDR3 is 15 residues. Trimming took 7 bases from V and 2 from J; bases not matched to a gene: 4.

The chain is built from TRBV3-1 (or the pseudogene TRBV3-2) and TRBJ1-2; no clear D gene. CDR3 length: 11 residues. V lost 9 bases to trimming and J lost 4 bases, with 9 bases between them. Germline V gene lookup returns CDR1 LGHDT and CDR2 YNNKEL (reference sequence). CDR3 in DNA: TGTGCCAGTCGACACCGCTATGGCTACACCTTC. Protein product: CASRHRYGYTF.

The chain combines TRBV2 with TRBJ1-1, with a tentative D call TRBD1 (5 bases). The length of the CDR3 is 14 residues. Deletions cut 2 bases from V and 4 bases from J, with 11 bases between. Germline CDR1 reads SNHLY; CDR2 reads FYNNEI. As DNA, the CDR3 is TGTGCCAGCAGTGAACAGGGCGTGGGCACTGAAGCTTTCTTT. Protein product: CASSEQGVGTEAFF.

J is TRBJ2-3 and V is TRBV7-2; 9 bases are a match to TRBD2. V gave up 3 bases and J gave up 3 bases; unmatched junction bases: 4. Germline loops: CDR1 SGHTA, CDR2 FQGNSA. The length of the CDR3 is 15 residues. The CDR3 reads CASSFSSGETDTQYF. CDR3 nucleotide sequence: TGTGCCAGCAGCTTCTCTAGCGGGGAGACAGATACGCAGTATTTT.

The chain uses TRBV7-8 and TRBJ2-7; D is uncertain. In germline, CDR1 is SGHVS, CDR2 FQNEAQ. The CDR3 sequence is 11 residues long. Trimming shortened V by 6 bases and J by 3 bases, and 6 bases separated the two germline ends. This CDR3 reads CASSPNYEQYF. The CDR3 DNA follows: TGTGCCAGCAGTCCTAACTACGAGCAGTACTTC.

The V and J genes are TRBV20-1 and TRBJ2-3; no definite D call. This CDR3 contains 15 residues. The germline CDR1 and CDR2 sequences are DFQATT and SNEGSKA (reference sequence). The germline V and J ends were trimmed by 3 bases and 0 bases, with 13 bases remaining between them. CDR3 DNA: TGCAGTGCTAGTCCTAGACGAACTAGCACAGATACGCAGTATTTT. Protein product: CSASPRRTSTDTQYF.

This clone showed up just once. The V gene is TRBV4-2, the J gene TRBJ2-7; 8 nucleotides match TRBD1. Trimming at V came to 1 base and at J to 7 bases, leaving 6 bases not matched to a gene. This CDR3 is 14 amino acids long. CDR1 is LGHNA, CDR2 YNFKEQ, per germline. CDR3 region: CASSQVTGGREQYF. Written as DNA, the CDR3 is TGTGCCAGCAGCCAAGTAACAGGGGGGCGAGAGCAGTACTTC.